The source of this TCR beta chain is a study of T cell responses to AZD1222 COVID-19 vaccine. General observations from the study: Donor demographics were predominantly white British with a female majority; clonal diversity may be underestimated. Following two doses of AZD1222, Spike-specific TCR breadth and depth rose. No repertoire was sampled before or during the peak T cell response, only after it. Epitopes outside B.1.351 and B.1.1.7 mutated regions reportedly drew nearly half of spike TCRs.

Produced via immunoSEQ multiplex PCR; TCRdb's table is partial and in-frame only. The sample includes around 170,000 clones, approximately 90% of them seen just once. Points on this clone: Its antigen is still unknown.

Material: peripheral blood, obtained on day 0 of AZD1222 vaccination. The sequence came from an adult in good health.

The CDR3 reads CASSFRTGEGYEQYF. The CDR3 region has the DNA TGTGCCAGCAGCTTCAGGACAGGGGAAGGCTACGAGCAGTACTTC. The J gene is TRBJ2-7, the V gene TRBV7-8; 9 bases are shared with TRBD1. Germline V lookup: CDR1 SGHVS, CDR2 FQNEAQ. The CDR3 has 15 amino acids. J was trimmed by 3 bases and V by 3 bases; bases with no gene match: 6.